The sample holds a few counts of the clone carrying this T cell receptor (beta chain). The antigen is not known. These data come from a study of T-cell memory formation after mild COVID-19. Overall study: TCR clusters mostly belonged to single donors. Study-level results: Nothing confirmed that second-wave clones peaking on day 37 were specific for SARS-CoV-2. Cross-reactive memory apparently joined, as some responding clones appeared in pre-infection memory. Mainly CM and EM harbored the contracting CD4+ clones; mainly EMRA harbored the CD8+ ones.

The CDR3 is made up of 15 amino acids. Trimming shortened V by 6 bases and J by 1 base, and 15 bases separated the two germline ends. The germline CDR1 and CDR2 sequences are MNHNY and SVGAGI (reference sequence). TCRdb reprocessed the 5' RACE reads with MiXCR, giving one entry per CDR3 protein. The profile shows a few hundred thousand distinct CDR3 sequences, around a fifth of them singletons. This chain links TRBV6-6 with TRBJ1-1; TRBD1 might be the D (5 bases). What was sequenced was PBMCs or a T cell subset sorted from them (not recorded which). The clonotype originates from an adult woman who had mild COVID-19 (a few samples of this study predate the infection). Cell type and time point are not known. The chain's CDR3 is CASRGDRRGNTEAFF. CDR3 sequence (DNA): TGTGCCAGCAGGGGGGACCGGAGGGGGAACACTGAAGCTTTCTTT.